The rows below give T cell receptor beta chains drawn from one sample of a study of shared clonotypes between healthy human individuals. TCRdb keeps only in-frame clones here, not all; method: immunoSEQ multiplex PCR. This table has over a million clones, approximately 70% appearing once. The specimen was memory CD4+ T cells sorted from blood. The receptors stem from a man younger than 30 in good health. Each CDR3 is given with its conserved first and last residue. Fields, in order: clone size, V gene, J gene, D gene, CDR3 protein, CDR3 DNA. D genes are given only for firm matches. Not all rows give a size; the values are once, few, many and, for expanded clones, a class.

abundance: once
v_gene: TRBV18
j_gene: TRBJ1-2
d_gene: TRBD1
CDR3aa: CASSPFPSGQGASSYGYTF
CDR3nt: TGTGCCAGCTCACCGTTCCCGTCGGGACAGGGGGCATCAAGCTATGGCTACACCTTC

abundance: .
v_gene: TRBV28
j_gene: TRBJ2-7
d_gene: .
CDR3aa: CASSLFEWIPGTYEQYF
CDR3nt: TGTGCCAGCAGTTTATTTGAGTGGATTCCGGGGACATACGAGCAGTACTTC

abundance: .
v_gene: TRBV7-6
j_gene: TRBJ2-5
d_gene: TRBD2
CDR3aa: CASMAGGLAGGLETQYF
CDR3nt: TGTGCCAGCATGGCAGGGGGACTAGCGGGAGGGCTTGAGACCCAGTACTTC

abundance: .
v_gene: TRBV19
j_gene: TRBJ1-2
d_gene: TRBD1
CDR3aa: CASSLPTGTYGYTF
CDR3nt: TGTGCCAGTAGTCTCCCGACAGGGACTTATGGCTACACCTTC

abundance: .
v_gene: TRBV4-3
j_gene: TRBJ2-6
d_gene: .
CDR3aa: CASSQDRGKGANVLTF
CDR3nt: TGCGCCAGCAGCCAAGACCGGGGGAAGGGGGCCAACGTCCTGACTTTC

abundance: few
v_gene: TRBV5-6
j_gene: TRBJ2-5
d_gene: TRBD1
CDR3aa: CASSRRGQAQETQYF
CDR3nt: TGTGCCAGCAGCCGCAGGGGACAGGCGCAAGAGACCCAGTACTTC

abundance: .
v_gene: TRBV18
j_gene: TRBJ2-5
d_gene: .
CDR3aa: CASSPSQKETQYF
CDR3nt: TGTGCCAGCTCACCATCACAAAAAGAGACCCAGTACTTC

abundance: .
v_gene: TRBV18
j_gene: TRBJ2-7
d_gene: TRBD1
CDR3aa: CASSRQQGARGSYEQYF
CDR3nt: TGTGCCAGCTCACGGCAACAGGGGGCGCGGGGCTCCTACGAGCAGTACTTC

abundance: .
v_gene: TRBV9
j_gene: TRBJ2-3
d_gene: .
CDR3aa: CASSVVTGKGTDTQYF
CDR3nt: TGTGCCAGCAGCGTAGTAACAGGGAAAGGGACAGATACGCAGTATTTT

abundance: few
v_gene: TRBV30
j_gene: TRBJ1-3
d_gene: .
CDR3aa: CACQPSSSGNTIYF
CDR3nt: TGTGCCTGCCAGCCTTCAAGCTCTGGAAACACCATATATTTT

abundance: .
v_gene: TRBV27
j_gene: TRBJ2-7
d_gene: TRBD2
CDR3aa: CASSSPYGLAGAGEQYF
CDR3nt: TGTGCCAGCAGTTCTCCTTACGGACTAGCGGGAGCAGGCGAGCAGTACTTC

abundance: .
v_gene: TRBV6-6
j_gene: TRBJ2-7
d_gene: .
CDR3aa: CAVEGSYEQYF
CDR3nt: TGTGCTGTGGAGGGCTCCTACGAGCAGTACTTC

abundance: .
v_gene: TRBV28
j_gene: TRBJ2-7
d_gene: TRBD1
CDR3aa: CASSLGTGEGYEQYF
CDR3nt: TGTGCCAGCAGTTTAGGTACAGGGGAAGGATACGAGCAGTACTTC

abundance: .
v_gene: TRBV5-1
j_gene: TRBJ2-1
d_gene: .
CDR3aa: CASRQYNEQFF
CDR3nt: TGCGCCAGCAGACAGTACAATGAGCAGTTCTTC

abundance: .
v_gene: TRBV7-2
j_gene: TRBJ2-1
d_gene: TRBD2
CDR3aa: CASSLSGSSYNEQFF
CDR3nt: TGTGCCAGCAGCCTGAGCGGGAGCTCCTACAATGAGCAGTTCTTC

abundance: once
v_gene: TRBV4-3
j_gene: TRBJ2-6
d_gene: .
CDR3aa: CASSQVQGSGANVLTF
CDR3nt: TGCGCCAGCAGCCAGGTTCAGGGGTCTGGGGCCAACGTCCTGACTTTC

abundance: once
v_gene: TRBV5-1
j_gene: TRBJ2-7
d_gene: TRBD2
CDR3aa: CASSLGPSGESSEQYF
CDR3nt: TGCGCCAGCAGCTTGGGTCCTAGCGGGGAGTCGTCCGAGCAGTACTTC

abundance: .
v_gene: TRBV11-2
j_gene: TRBJ2-5
d_gene: .
CDR3aa: CASSLGTVQETQYF
CDR3nt: TGTGCCAGCAGCTTAGGGACAGTCCAAGAGACCCAGTACTTC

abundance: .
v_gene: TRBV18
j_gene: TRBJ1-1
d_gene: .
CDR3aa: CASSRGLTRTEAFF
CDR3nt: TGTGCCAGCTCACGAGGTCTGACCCGCACTGAAGCTTTCTTT

abundance: .
v_gene: TRBV5-4
j_gene: TRBJ1-1
d_gene: .
CDR3aa: CASSSPGTVGLEAFF
CDR3nt: TGTGCCAGCAGCTCACCCGGGACCGTTGGTCTTGAAGCTTTCTTT

abundance: once
v_gene: TRBV27
j_gene: TRBJ2-5
d_gene: TRBD1
CDR3aa: CASSIPRRGGWETQYF
CDR3nt: TGTGCCAGCAGTATCCCCAGGAGAGGGGGCTGGGAGACCCAGTACTTC

abundance: .
v_gene: TRBV7-9
j_gene: TRBJ2-2
d_gene: .
CDR3aa: CASSVRQLGELFF
CDR3nt: TGTGCCAGCAGCGTAAGACAGCTCGGGGAGCTGTTTTTT

abundance: few
v_gene: TRBV28
j_gene: TRBJ1-2
d_gene: TRBD1
CDR3aa: CASRQGGGGYTF
CDR3nt: TGTGCCAGCAGGCAGGGGGGCGGTGGCTACACCTTC

abundance: .
v_gene: TRBV28
j_gene: TRBJ2-7
d_gene: .
CDR3aa: CASSPTGFEQYF
CDR3nt: TGTGCCAGCAGTCCAACAGGGTTCGAGCAGTACTTC

abundance: .
v_gene: TRBV19
j_gene: TRBJ1-5
d_gene: .
CDR3aa: CASSIDPMGSRNQPQHF
CDR3nt: TGTGCCAGTAGTATAGATCCAATGGGCAGCCGCAATCAGCCCCAGCATTTT

abundance: .
v_gene: TRBV30
j_gene: TRBJ1-6
d_gene: .
CDR3aa: CAWRGYNSPLHF
CDR3nt: TGTGCCTGGAGAGGGTATAATTCACCCCTCCACTTT

abundance: .
v_gene: TRBV4-1
j_gene: TRBJ2-7
d_gene: .
CDR3aa: CASSQVGQHYEQYF
CDR3nt: TGCGCCAGCAGCCAAGTGGGACAACACTACGAGCAGTACTTC

abundance: .
v_gene: TRBV5-8
j_gene: TRBJ2-7
d_gene: .
CDR3aa: CASSLNREYEQYF
CDR3nt: TGTGCCAGCAGCTTGAACAGAGAGTACGAGCAGTACTTC

abundance: .
v_gene: TRBV30
j_gene: TRBJ2-3
d_gene: .
CDR3aa: CAWGLADTQYF
CDR3nt: TGTGCCTGGGGTCTAGCAGATACGCAGTATTTT

abundance: .
v_gene: TRBV6-5
j_gene: TRBJ1-2
d_gene: .
CDR3aa: CASSYLGPRQGYTF
CDR3nt: TGTGCCAGCAGTTACTTGGGACCCCGCCAGGGCTACACCTTC

abundance: few
v_gene: TRBV5-6
j_gene: TRBJ2-4
d_gene: .
CDR3aa: CASSVNSRGIQYF
CDR3nt: TGTGCCAGCAGCGTAAACAGTAGGGGCATTCAGTACTTC

abundance: .
v_gene: TRBV5-1
j_gene: TRBJ1-1
d_gene: .
CDR3aa: CASSLRAMLNTEAFF
CDR3nt: TGCGCCAGCAGCTTAAGGGCCATGCTGAACACTGAAGCTTTCTTT

abundance: .
v_gene: TRBV11-2
j_gene: TRBJ1-1
d_gene: .
CDR3aa: CASSLGGVLNTEAFF
CDR3nt: TGTGCCAGCAGCTTGGGTGGGGTTTTAAACACTGAAGCTTTCTTT

abundance: .
v_gene: TRBV10-1
j_gene: TRBJ1-6
d_gene: .
CDR3aa: CASSDSGKQDNSPLHF
CDR3nt: TGCGCCAGCAGTGATTCGGGGAAACAGGATAATTCACCCCTCCACTTT

abundance: .
v_gene: TRBV5-1
j_gene: TRBJ2-3
d_gene: TRBD2
CDR3aa: CASSLGPSGGGTDTQYF
CDR3nt: TGCGCCAGCAGCTTGGGACCTTCGGGGGGAGGCACAGATACGCAGTATTTT

abundance: .
v_gene: TRBV5-5
j_gene: TRBJ2-7
d_gene: TRBD2
CDR3aa: CASSRAGVLYEQYF
CDR3nt: TGTGCCAGCAGCCGGGCGGGAGTCCTCTACGAGCAGTACTTC

abundance: few
v_gene: TRBV4-3
j_gene: TRBJ2-6
d_gene: TRBD1
CDR3aa: CASSQDGPGQGAGGANVLTF
CDR3nt: TGCGCCAGCAGCCAAGATGGACCGGGACAGGGGGCGGGTGGGGCCAACGTCCTGACTTTC

abundance: .
v_gene: TRBV7-2
j_gene: TRBJ1-2
d_gene: .
CDR3aa: CASSLPQQIYGYTF
CDR3nt: TGTGCCAGCAGCTTACCCCAACAGATCTATGGCTACACCTTC

abundance: .
v_gene: TRBV27
j_gene: TRBJ1-3
d_gene: .
CDR3aa: CASSPSPVSGNTIYF
CDR3nt: TGTGCCAGCAGCCCCAGCCCCGTCTCTGGAAACACCATATATTTT

abundance: .
v_gene: TRBV5-4
j_gene: TRBJ2-7
d_gene: TRBD2
CDR3aa: CASSSGGRTLYEQYF
CDR3nt: TGTGCCAGCAGCTCGGGGGGGCGGACCCTCTACGAGCAGTACTTC

abundance: .
v_gene: TRBV30
j_gene: TRBJ2-5
d_gene: .
CDR3aa: CAWRAGRETQYF
CDR3nt: TGTGCCTGGAGAGCAGGTCGGGAGACCCAGTACTTC

abundance: few
v_gene: TRBV6-1
j_gene: TRBJ2-3
d_gene: .
CDR3aa: CASSEAGDTQYF
CDR3nt: TGTGCCAGCAGTGAAGCGGGAGATACGCAGTATTTT

abundance: .
v_gene: TRBV18
j_gene: TRBJ2-7
d_gene: .
CDR3aa: CASSSSYEQYF
CDR3nt: TGTGCCAGCTCAAGCTCCTACGAGCAGTACTTC

abundance: .
v_gene: TRBV7-2
j_gene: TRBJ2-2
d_gene: .
CDR3aa: CASSLGQGRAGRTGELFF
CDR3nt: TGTGCCAGCAGCTTAGGGCAAGGGCGGGCAGGACGGACCGGGGAGCTGTTTTTT

abundance: .
v_gene: TRBV5-1
j_gene: TRBJ2-3
d_gene: .
CDR3aa: CASSLDGNSDTQYF
CDR3nt: TGCGCCAGCAGCTTGGACGGGAATTCAGATACGCAGTATTTT

abundance: .
v_gene: TRBV7-2
j_gene: TRBJ1-5
d_gene: .
CDR3aa: CASSLTGAQPQHF
CDR3nt: TGTGCCAGCAGCTTGACGGGGGCTCAGCCCCAGCATTTT

abundance: .
v_gene: TRBV7-2
j_gene: TRBJ1-6
d_gene: .
CDR3aa: CASSIKGNSYNSPLHF
CDR3nt: TGTGCCAGCAGCATCAAGGGAAACTCCTATAATTCACCCCTCCACTTT

abundance: .
v_gene: TRBV27
j_gene: TRBJ1-4
d_gene: .
CDR3aa: CASSATGWNEKLFF
CDR3nt: TGTGCCAGCTCGGCTACAGGGTGGAATGAAAAACTGTTTTTT

abundance: .
v_gene: TRBV15
j_gene: TRBJ2-2
d_gene: .
CDR3aa: CATSLVITGELFF
CDR3nt: TGTGCCACTAGTCTCGTGATCACCGGGGAGCTGTTTTTT

abundance: .
v_gene: TRBV5-1
j_gene: TRBJ2-2
d_gene: .
CDR3aa: CASSLGWTNTGELFF
CDR3nt: TGCGCCAGCAGTTTAGGGTGGACGAACACCGGGGAGCTGTTTTTT

abundance: .
v_gene: TRBV19
j_gene: TRBJ2-3
d_gene: .
CDR3aa: CASSTGTSTDTQYF
CDR3nt: TGTGCCAGTAGTACTGGGACTAGCACAGATACGCAGTATTTT

abundance: few
v_gene: TRBV5-1
j_gene: TRBJ2-7
d_gene: TRBD1
CDR3aa: CASSGQGASLYF
CDR3nt: TGCGCCAGCAGTGGTCAGGGGGCGTCCTTGTACTTC

abundance: .
v_gene: TRBV18
j_gene: TRBJ2-1
d_gene: .
CDR3aa: CASSQGASNEQFF
CDR3nt: TGTGCCAGCTCACAAGGGGCAAGCAATGAGCAGTTCTTC

abundance: few
v_gene: TRBV6-6
j_gene: TRBJ1-5
d_gene: TRBD1
CDR3aa: CASSPQGGGAQHF
CDR3nt: TGTGCCAGCAGTCCCCAGGGGGGGGGAGCCCAGCATTTT

abundance: .
v_gene: TRBV10-3
j_gene: TRBJ2-3
d_gene: TRBD2
CDR3aa: CAITPGTSGTDTQYF
CDR3nt: TGTGCCATCACCCCCGGGACTAGCGGCACAGATACGCAGTATTTT